The clone carrying this T cell receptor beta chain appeared a few times. Its target is not known. TCRdb called the RT-PCR reads again in MiXCR, with one record for every CDR3 protein. The table records about 520,000 distinct CDR3 sequences, about 25% of them present only once. The entry originates in a study of response to subunit inactivated influenza vaccine. Trimming shortened V by 0 bases and J by 7 bases, and 20 bases separated the two germline ends. The CDR3 runs to 16 residues. Germline lookup yields CDR1 SGHDT and CDR2 YYEEEE. Points from the study as a whole: It was the authors' suggestion that each seasonal influenza vaccination recruits few new T cells.

This receptor was obtained from a man in his fifties or sixties who received an inactivated influenza vaccine. This specimen was CD4+ T cells sorted from PBMCs, taken around 5 days after vaccination. V and J are TRBV5-6 and TRBJ2-7, with no clear D. The CDR3 DNA reads as TGTGCCAGCAGCTTGGTGGTCCGGGTCGGTTACGGGGAGCAGTACTTC. This translates into CASSLVVRVGYGEQYF.